One and the same sample provided the 25 T cell receptor beta chains below, sequenced in a study of blood T cells in healthy people across ages. Primers used in a second PCR of roughly 6 to 12 cycles were a sample-barcoded 5' primer and a J-beta primer mix. In TCRdb, the 5' RACE reads were re-called with MiXCR into one record per CDR3 protein. The sample consists of approximately 900,000 distinct CDR3 sequences, approximately 49% of them appearing once. Sequencing was performed on blood. All receptors derive from a man under 40 in good health.

Note on this clonotype: Possible read error: a much larger clone is one base away. The chain combines TRBV4-2 with TRBJ2-1, with D perhaps TRBD1 (6 bases). Gene TRBJ2-7 matches the end of the DNA better, so the J call may be wrong. Germline CDR1 reads LGHNA; CDR2 reads YNFKEQ. CDR3 length: 16 residues. The CDR3 reads CASSLQWDNSYNEQYF. Here the CDR3 DNA reads TGTGCCAGCAGCCTGCAATGGGACAACTCCTACAATGAGCAGTACTTC.

This chain uses TRBV20-1 with TRBJ1-1; tentatively, D is TRBD1 (5 bases). The V end was cut by 6 bases, the J end by 1 base, with 18 bases between. CDR3 length: 15 amino acids. Germline V gene sequence: CDR1 DFQATT, CDR2 SNEGSKA (reference sequence). The CDR3 DNA follows: TGCAGTGCGGATGGGGGTCGCACGACGAACACTGAAGCTTTCTTT. Translating gives CSADGGRTTNTEAFF.

This chain connects TRBV3-1 to TRBJ2-5; 11 nucleotides match TRBD2. TRBJ2-7 matches the DNA end more closely, so the J call is doubtful. This CDR3 spans 17 amino acids. CDR1 and CDR2 (germline): LGHDT, YNNKEL (reference sequence). In DNA, the CDR3 is TGTGCCAGCAGCCAAGATCGCCTAGCGGGGGGACCATACGAGCAGTACTTC. Translated: CASSQDRLAGGPYEQYF.

The rearrangement joins TRBV20-1 to TRBJ2-5, with 9 bases aligning to TRBD2. Looked up from germline, CDR1 is DFQATT and CDR2 is SNEGSKA (reference sequence). The ends lost 1 base at V and 2 bases at J; junction bases unmatched: 8. The CDR3 is 16 amino acids. CDR3 loop: CSARVGLAGMQETQYF. The CDR3, as DNA: TGCAGTGCTAGAGTGGGCCTAGCGGGAATGCAAGAGACCCAGTACTTC.

This clonotype turned up a few times. The rearrangement uses TRBV12-3 or TRBV12-4 and TRBJ2-2; 7 bases match TRBD2. Trimming at V came to 3 bases and at J to 1 base, leaving 5 bases not matched to a gene. This CDR3 has 16 residues. CDR3 residues: CASSFGREQNTGELFF. For the CDR3, the DNA is TGTGCCAGCAGTTTTGGGCGGGAGCAGAACACCGGGGAGCTGTTTTTT.

This rearrangement joins TRBV29-1 to TRBJ2-5, with 11 bases aligning to TRBD2. CDR1 is SQVTM, CDR2 ANQGSEA, per germline. This CDR3 contains 13 residues. V gave up 7 bases and J gave up 1 base; unmatched junction bases: 2. The CDR3 spells CSALAGAQETQYF. In nucleotides, the CDR3 is TGCAGCGCACTAGCGGGGGCCCAAGAGACCCAGTACTTC.

In the case of this clonotype: A read error may be the cause here, since a much bigger clone is one base away. The rearrangement joins TRBV7-9 to TRBJ2-4; D unclear. With the DNA end fitting TRBJ2-7 better, the J assignment may be wrong. The CDR3 consists of 16 residues. Germline-derived CDR1 and CDR2 are SEHNR and FQNEAQ (reference sequence). Written as DNA, the CDR3 is TGTGCCAGCAGCTTACCCAGACAACAGATCAAGCACGAGCAGTACTTC. As protein: CASSLPRQQIKHEQYF.

This clonotype was detected only a few times. The rearrangement links TRBV30 to TRBJ2-7; D not resolved. Trimming pared 3 bases from V and 4 bases from J, leaving 19 bases between. Germline CDR1 GTSNPN, CDR2 SVGIG (reference sequence). The CDR3 has 15 residues. As DNA, the CDR3 is TGTGCCTGGAGACCGATGGGCTACGGACCTTACGAGCAGTACTTC. It specifies CAWRPMGYGPYEQYF.

This chain links TRBV12-3 or TRBV12-4 with TRBJ1-5, with D perhaps matching TRBD1 (5 bases). This CDR3 spans 14 amino acids. V lost 4 bases to trimming and J lost 2 bases, with 9 bases between them. The CDR3 spells CASSSQQGNQPQHF. CDR3 DNA sequence: TGTGCCAGCAGTTCTCAACAGGGCAATCAGCCCCAGCATTTT.

CDR3 bases: TGTGCCAGCAGCCTTGGACCAAATGGTGCAGATACGCAGTATTTT. It encodes CASSLGPNGADTQYF. The gene calls are TRBV7-9 and TRBJ2-3; D is ambiguous. The CDR3 has 15 residues. Trimming took off 5 bases at V and 4 bases at J, with 16 bases between the two ends. Per the germline V gene, CDR1 is SEHNR and CDR2 is FQNEAQ (reference sequence).

The chain carries TRBV4-1 and TRBJ1-1; 7 positions agree with TRBD1. CDR3 length equals 16 residues. Trimming removed 4 bases from V and 1 base from J; junction bases left unmatched: 9. The germline gives CDR1 MGHRA, CDR2 YSYEKL. This CDR3 reads CASSLWYGQANTEAFF. Written as DNA, the CDR3 is TGCGCCAGCAGCCTGTGGTACGGACAGGCGAACACTGAAGCTTTCTTT.

The chain carries TRBV20-1 and TRBJ2-3; 10 positions match TRBD1. V shed 6 bases, J shed 4 bases, and the junction held 4 bases outside the gene matches. The CDR3 has 13 residues. Germline lookup yields CDR1 DFQATT and CDR2 SNEGSKA (reference sequence). As DNA, the CDR3 is TGCAGTGCCCCGACAGGGGGCTCAGATACGCAGTATTTT. It specifies CSAPTGGSDTQYF.

The V gene is TRBV7-2, the J gene TRBJ2-7; the match to TRBD2 covers 7 bases. V shed 1 base, J shed 4 bases, and the junction held 4 bases outside the gene matches. Germline-derived CDR1 and CDR2 are SGHTA and FQGNSA. The CDR3 runs to 14 residues. CDR3: CASSLGERGYEQYF. The CDR3 DNA reads as TGTGCCAGCAGCTTAGGGGAGCGGGGTTACGAGCAGTACTTC.

The rearrangement links TRBV28 to TRBJ2-7; TRBD1 agrees at 7 bases. The CDR3 has 15 residues. V trimming: 6 bases; J trimming: 1 base; junction bases outside the gene matches: 9. Germline CDR1 is MDHEN and CDR2 is SYDVKM. CDR3: CASRSDRTKSYEQYF. The CDR3 nucleotides read TGTGCCAGCAGGTCGGACAGGACCAAGTCCTACGAGCAGTACTTC.

This clonotype was seen many times. This chain uses TRBV5-1 with TRBJ1-4; no definite D call. The CDR3 contains 15 residues. The germline V gene has CDR1 SGHRS and CDR2 YFSETQ. V shed 0 bases and J shed 0 bases, with 6 bases lying between them. In DNA, the CDR3 is TGCGCCAGCAGCTTGGAGGGAGCAACTAATGAAAAACTGTTTTTT. The encoded protein is CASSLEGATNEKLFF.

V and J are TRBV29-1 and TRBJ2-7; 8 nucleotides line up with TRBD1. The DNA matches TRBJ2-5 better at its end, which makes the J call doubtful. This CDR3 is built from 12 residues. Germline CDR1 and CDR2: SQVTM and ANQGSEA. The CDR3 bases are TGCAGCGTGGGGGGACAGGCAGAGACCCAGTACTTC. It encodes CSVGGQAETQYF.

This clonotype has just a few counts. The chain links TRBV24-1 to TRBJ1-5; the match to TRBD1 covers 7 bases. The CDR3 has 17 residues. The trim removed 5 bases at V and 3 bases at J, leaving 12 bases unmatched. CDR1 is KGHDR and CDR2 is SFDVKD in the germline V gene. Here the CDR3 reads CATSGPSGTADNQPQHF. The CDR3 coding sequence is TGTGCCACCAGTGGCCCTTCTGGGACAGCCGACAATCAGCCCCAGCATTTT.

J is TRBJ1-2 and V is TRBV4-2; D unclear. The V end lost 1 base, the J end lost 6 bases, and 9 bases lay between the germline ends. The CDR3 runs to 13 residues. In germline, CDR1 is LGHNA, CDR2 YNFKEQ. The CDR3 DNA reads TGTGCCAGCAGCCAAGGTCGAGGCGATGGCTACACCTTC. As protein: CASSQGRGDGYTF.

The chain is built from TRBV9 and TRBJ2-3; D is unresolved. This CDR3 comprises 14 residues. V lost 0 bases and J lost 0, with 5 bases in between. Germline V CDR1 and CDR2: SGDLS, YYNGEE. The CDR3 here is CASSVDASTDTQYF. The CDR3 DNA sequence: TGTGCCAGCAGCGTAGACGCTAGCACAGATACGCAGTATTTT.

As for this clonotype: One end of the junction does not line up with germline, which may come from a read error. The V call is TRBV29-1, the J call TRBJ2-7; no reliable D call. The CDR3 extends over 13 amino acids. Germline assignment: CDR1 SQVTM and CDR2 ANQGSEA. CDR3 nucleotides: TGCAGCGGTGAAGATCCGACGGGTTGCGAGCAGTACTTC. Protein: CSGEDPTGCEQYF.

This chain connects TRBV9 to TRBJ2-7, with no clear D. CDR1 is SGDLS, CDR2 YYNGEE, per germline. The CDR3 is 14 residues long. V lost 0 bases, J lost 6 bases, and 13 bases lay in between. The CDR3 nucleotides read TGTGCCAGCAGCGTAGAGGGTCGGAAGGGCGAGCAGTACTTC. Protein: CASSVEGRKGEQYF. The whole variable domain, remainder taken from reference TRBV9 and TRBJ2-7, is DSGVTQTPKHLITATGQRVTLRCSPRSGDLSVYWYQQSLDQGLQFLIQYYNGEERAKGNILERFSAQQFPDLHSELNLSSLELGDSALYFCASSVEGRKGEQYFGPGTRLTVT.

The chain carries TRBV27 and TRBJ2-4; a weak D match, TRBD2 (5 bases). Gene TRBJ2-7 matches the end of the DNA better, so the J call may be wrong. Per germline, CDR1 MNHEY and CDR2 SMNVEV (reference sequence). This CDR3 contains 13 residues. CDR3 nucleotide sequence: TGTGCCAGCAGTTTATCAACCCGGGGCGAGCAGTACTTC. Translation gives CASSLSTRGEQYF.

This chain links TRBV7-8 with TRBJ2-1, with 8 bases identical to TRBD1. Per the germline V gene, CDR1 is SGHVS and CDR2 is FQNEAQ. J was trimmed by 13 bases and V by 5 bases; bases with no gene match: 13. The CDR3 runs to 14 residues. CDR3 protein: CASSPGTGQETQFF. CDR3 nucleotide sequence: TGTGCCAGCAGCCCAGGGACAGGTCAAGAGACCCAGTTCTTC.

V gene TRBV27 combines with J gene TRBJ1-1; weak D call: TRBD1 (6 bases). This CDR3 region has 14 residues. V lost 6 bases to trimming and J lost 5 bases, with 16 bases between them. CDR1 is MNHEY and CDR2 is SMNVEV in the germline V gene (reference sequence). CDR3 coding DNA: TGTGCCAGCAGGGGCGAGGACAGATGGACTGAAGCTTTCTTT. This sequence encodes CASRGEDRWTEAFF.

This clonotype has just one count. This rearrangement joins TRBV20-1 to TRBJ2-2; the D is unclear. The CDR3 is made up of 15 amino acids. The V end lost 3 bases, the J end lost 2 bases, and 13 bases lay between the germline ends. Germline V gene data show CDR1 as DFQATT and CDR2 as SNEGSKA (reference sequence). DNA of the CDR3: TGCAGTGCTAGGAGGACGGACCCAAACACCGGGGAGCTGTTTTTT. It codes for CSARRTDPNTGELFF.